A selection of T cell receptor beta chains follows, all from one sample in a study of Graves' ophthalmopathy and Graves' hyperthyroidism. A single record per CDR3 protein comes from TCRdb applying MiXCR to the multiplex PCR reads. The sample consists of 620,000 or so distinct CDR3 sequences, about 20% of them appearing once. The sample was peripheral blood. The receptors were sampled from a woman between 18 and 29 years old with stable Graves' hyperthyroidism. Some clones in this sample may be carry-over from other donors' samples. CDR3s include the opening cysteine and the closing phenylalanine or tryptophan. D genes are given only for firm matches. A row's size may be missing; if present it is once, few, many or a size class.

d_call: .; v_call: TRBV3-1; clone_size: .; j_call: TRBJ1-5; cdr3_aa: CASSQDHREGSNQPQHF; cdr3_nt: TGTGCCAGCAGCCAAGATCACCGGGAAGGGAGCAATCAGCCCCAGCATTTT
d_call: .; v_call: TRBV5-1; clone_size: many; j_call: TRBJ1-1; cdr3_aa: CASSLVGLPEAFF; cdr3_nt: TGCGCCAGCAGCTTGGTGGGACTACCTGAAGCTTTCTTT
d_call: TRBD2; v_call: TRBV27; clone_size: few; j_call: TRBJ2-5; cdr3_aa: CASSLSLAGGQEQETQYF; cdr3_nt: TGTGCCAGCAGTTTAAGTCTAGCGGGGGGCCAAGAGCAAGAGACCCAGTACTTC
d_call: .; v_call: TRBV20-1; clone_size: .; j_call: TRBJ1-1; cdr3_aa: CSSANTEAFF; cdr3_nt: TGCAGTTCCGCGAACACTGAAGCTTTCTTT
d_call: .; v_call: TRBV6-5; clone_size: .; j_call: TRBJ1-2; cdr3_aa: CASSYAPIRTINYGYTF; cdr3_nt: TGTGCCAGCAGTTACGCCCCCATCAGGACCATTAACTATGGCTACACCTTC
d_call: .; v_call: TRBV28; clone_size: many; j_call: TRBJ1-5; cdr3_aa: CASSPRRASGVNQPQHF; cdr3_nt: TGTGCCAGCAGTCCTAGGCGGGCGTCAGGGGTAAATCAGCCCCAGCATTTT
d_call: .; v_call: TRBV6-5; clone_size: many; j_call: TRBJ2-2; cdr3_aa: CASSYKNTGELFF; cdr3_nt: TGTGCCAGCAGTTACAAGAACACCGGGGAGCTGTTTTTT
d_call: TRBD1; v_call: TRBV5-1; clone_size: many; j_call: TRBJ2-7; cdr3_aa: CASSPNPNRGSYEQYF; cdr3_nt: TGCGCCAGCAGCCCGAACCCCAACAGGGGATCCTACGAGCAGTACTTC
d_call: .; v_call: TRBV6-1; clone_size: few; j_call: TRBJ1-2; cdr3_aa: CASSQEVSYGYTF; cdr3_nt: TGTGCCAGCAGCCAAGAGGTTAGCTATGGCTACACCTTC
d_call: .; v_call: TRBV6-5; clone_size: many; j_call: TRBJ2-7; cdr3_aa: CASSIQGTTYEQYF; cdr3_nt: TGTGCCAGCAGTATACAGGGGACTACCTACGAGCAGTACTTC
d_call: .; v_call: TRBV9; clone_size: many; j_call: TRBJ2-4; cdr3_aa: CASSTGTENIQYF; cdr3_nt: TGTGCCAGCAGTACCGGGACGGAAAACATTCAGTACTTC
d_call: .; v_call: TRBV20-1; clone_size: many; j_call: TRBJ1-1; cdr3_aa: CSARELLKTEAFF; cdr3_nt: TGCAGTGCTAGAGAACTACTGAAAACTGAAGCTTTCTTT
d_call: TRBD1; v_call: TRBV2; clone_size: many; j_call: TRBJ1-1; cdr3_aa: CASRAGTDSSEAFF; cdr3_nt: TGTGCCAGCAGAGCCGGGACAGATAGTTCTGAAGCTTTCTTT